These T cell receptor beta chains were read from a single sample in a study of cytomegalovirus exposure and HLA in healthy donors. TCRdb's copy holds only in-frame clones and misses some; the assay was immunoSEQ multiplex PCR. Of tens of thousands of clones in the sample, about nine tenths were seen once. The sequencing sample was made of PBMCs. Source of these receptors: a man aged 30 to 45 in good health and CMV-seronegative. CDR3s include the opening cysteine and the closing phenylalanine or tryptophan. A D gene is named only where the DNA matches it firmly. Size is omitted from some rows. Given values are once, few, many or a class for expanded clones.

>TRBD1|-|TRBJ2-1|TRBV9
TGTGCCAGCAGCGTAGACAGGGGATCCCACAATGAGCAGTTCTTC
CASSVDRGSHNEQFF
>-|-|TRBJ2-5|TRBV10-3
TGTGCCATCAGTGAGGAACAGGTTTCTTTTCAGTACTTC
CAISEEQVSFQYF
>-|-|TRBJ2-7|TRBV28
TGTGCCAGCACCAATGTCCGCCAGGGTAGTAAGTACTTC
CASTNVRQGSKYF
>-|once|TRBJ1-2|TRBV28
TGTGCCATACGAGGCCAGGGTATGGGTGGCTACACCTTC
CAIRGQGMGGYTF
>TRBD1|few|TRBJ2-1|TRBV6-4
TGTGCCAGCAGTGACTCGGACAGGAATGAGCAGTTCTTC
CASSDSDRNEQFF
>-|-|TRBJ2-1|TRBV4-2
TGTGCCAGCAGCCAAGATCTTAACAGCAATGAGCAGTTCTTC
CASSQDLNSNEQFF
>-|-|TRBJ2-3|TRBV6-1
TGTGCCACCAAGACAGGGACTAGCACAGATACGCAGTATTTT
CATKTGTSTDTQYF
>-|-|TRBJ1-4|TRBV4-2
TGTGCCAGCAGCCATCCGCCGGGGGGGCTTGAAAAACTGTTTTTT
CASSHPPGGLEKLFF
>-|-|TRBJ2-2|TRBV2
TGTGCCAGCAGATCCTTCACCGGGACTGGGGACACCGGGGAGCTGTTTTTT
CASRSFTGTGDTGELFF
>-|-|TRBJ1-5|TRBV7-7
TGTGCTAGCAGCTTAGATGGGGCGGGAGTTCAGCCCCAGCATTTT
CASSLDGAGVQPQHF
>TRBD1|-|TRBJ1-3|TRBV5-1
TGCGCCAGCAGCGCGGGACAGGGCGGCGGAAACACCATATATTTT
CASSAGQGGGNTIYF
>-|few|TRBJ1-1|TRBV27
TGTGCCAGCAGTTTGGGCACAGGGCGAAGGACTGAAGCTTTCTTT
CASSLGTGRRTEAFF
>-|-|TRBJ1-2|TRBV19
TGTGCCAGTACCAGAAAAACGACAGCCGGGACACAAAGTGGGGGCTATGGCTACACCTTC
CASTRKTTAGTQSGGYGYTF
>-|-|TRBJ1-5|TRBV5-1
TGCGCCAGCAGCCCCATGCCGACAGACCAGCCCCAGCATTTT
CASSPMPTDQPQHF
>-|-|TRBJ2-7|TRBV6-5
TGTGCCAGCAGTTACGGAGAGGGGGGGGAGCAGTACTTC
CASSYGEGGEQYF
>TRBD1|-|TRBJ2-5|TRBV4-1
TGCGCCAGCAGCTTCCAGCCCCGGGACAGGGGGCGTGAGACCCAGTACTTC
CASSFQPRDRGRETQYF
>-|-|TRBJ2-3|TRBV4-1
TGCGCCAGCAGCCAAGTGGGGAGGAAAAGCACAGATACGCAGTATTTT
CASSQVGRKSTDTQYF
>-|-|TRBJ1-5|TRBV2
TGTGCCAGCAGTGAAACTGATCGGAATCAGCCCCAGCATTTT
CASSETDRNQPQHF
>TRBD1|-|TRBJ1-3|TRBV12-5
TGTGCTAGTGGTTTGAGCCGGGACAGGACTATCTCTGGAAACACCATATATTTT
CASGLSRDRTISGNTIYF
>TRBD1|-|TRBJ1-2|TRBV5-6
TGTGCCAGCAGCCGGGACAGGGGGACGCCTTGGTATGGCTACACCTTC
CASSRDRGTPWYGYTF
>-|-|TRBJ2-1|TRBV5-8
TGTGCCAGCAGGACCCCACTAAACTCCTACAATGAGCAGTTCTTC
CASRTPLNSYNEQFF
>TRBD2|-|TRBJ2-1|TRBV11-2
TGTGCCACGGAACTAGCGGGAGTAATGGAGCAGTTCTTC
CATELAGVMEQFF
>TRBD2|-|TRBJ2-1|TRBV7-3
TGTGCCAGCAGCCCTATGGGCGGGGGGCACAATGAGCAGTTCTTC
CASSPMGGGHNEQFF
>-|-|TRBJ1-1|TRBV5-1
TGCGCCAGCACCCCGACGGGGAAGAACACTGAAGCTTTCTTT
CASTPTGKNTEAFF